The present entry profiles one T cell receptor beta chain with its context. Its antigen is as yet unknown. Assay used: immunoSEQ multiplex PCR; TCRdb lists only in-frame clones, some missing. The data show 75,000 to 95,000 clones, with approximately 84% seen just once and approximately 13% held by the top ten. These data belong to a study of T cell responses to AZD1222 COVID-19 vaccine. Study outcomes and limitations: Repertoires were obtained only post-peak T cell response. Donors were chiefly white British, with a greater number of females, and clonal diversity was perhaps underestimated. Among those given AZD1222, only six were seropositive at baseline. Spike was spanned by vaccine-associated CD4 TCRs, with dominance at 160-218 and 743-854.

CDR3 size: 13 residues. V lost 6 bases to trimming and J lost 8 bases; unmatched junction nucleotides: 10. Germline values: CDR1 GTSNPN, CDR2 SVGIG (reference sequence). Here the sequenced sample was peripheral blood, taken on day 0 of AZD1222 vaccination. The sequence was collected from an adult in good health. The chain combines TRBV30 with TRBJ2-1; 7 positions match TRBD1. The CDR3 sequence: CACEGQRLHEQFF. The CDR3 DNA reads TGTGCCTGTGAGGGACAGCGTCTCCATGAGCAGTTCTTC.